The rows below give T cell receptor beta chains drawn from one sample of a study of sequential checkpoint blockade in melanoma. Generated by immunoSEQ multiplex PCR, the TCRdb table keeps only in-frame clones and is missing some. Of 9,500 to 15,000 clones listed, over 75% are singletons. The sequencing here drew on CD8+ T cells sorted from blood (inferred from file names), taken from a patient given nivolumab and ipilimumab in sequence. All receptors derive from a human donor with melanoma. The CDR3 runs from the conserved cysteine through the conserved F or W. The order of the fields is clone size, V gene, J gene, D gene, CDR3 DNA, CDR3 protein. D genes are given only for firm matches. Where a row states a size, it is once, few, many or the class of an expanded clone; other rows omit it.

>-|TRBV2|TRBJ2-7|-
TGTGCCAGCAGCGCTCGTGGTGCCTACTACGAGCAGTACTTC
CASSARGAYYEQYF
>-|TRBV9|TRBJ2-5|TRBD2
TGTGCCAGCAGCGCCGGGACTAGCGGGGTAGAGACCCAGTACTTC
CASSAGTSGVETQYF
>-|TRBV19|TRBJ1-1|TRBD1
TGTGCCAGTAGTATGACAGGGGGGAGAGAAGCTTTCTTT
CASSMTGGREAFF
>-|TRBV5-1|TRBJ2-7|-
TGCGCCAGCAGCTTGGTAGGGAGCTACGAGCAGTACTTC
CASSLVGSYEQYF
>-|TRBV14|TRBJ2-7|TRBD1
TGTGCCAGCAGCCATCAGGGACAGGGGGTCTACGAGCAGTACTTC
CASSHQGQGVYEQYF
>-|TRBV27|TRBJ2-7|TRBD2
TGTGCCAGCAGTTTGTCACTAGCGGGGTACGAGCAGTACTTC
CASSLSLAGYEQYF
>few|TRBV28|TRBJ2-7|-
TGTGCCAGCAGTTTATTTGGCGACAGTCCCTACGAGCAGTACTTC
CASSLFGDSPYEQYF
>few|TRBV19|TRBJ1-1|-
TGTGCCAGTAGTATATGGCCGGGTCCCCGGGAGACTGAAGCTTTCTTT
CASSIWPGPRETEAFF
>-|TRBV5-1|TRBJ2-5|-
TGCGCCAGCAGTGATCAGACAGGATTCCAAGAGACCCAGTACTTC
CASSDQTGFQETQYF
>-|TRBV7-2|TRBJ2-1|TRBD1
TGTGCCAGCAGCTTAGGGACAGGGCCTTACAATGAGCAGTTCTTC
CASSLGTGPYNEQFF
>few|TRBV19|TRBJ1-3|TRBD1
TGTGCCAGTACCCACAGGGGGGCCCTCTCTGGAAACACCATATATTTT
CASTHRGALSGNTIYF
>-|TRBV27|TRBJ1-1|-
TGTGCCAGCAGTTTATCAGGGGGGGCTGAAGCTTTCTTT
CASSLSGGAEAFF
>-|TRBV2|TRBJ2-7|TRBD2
TGTGCCAGCAGTTCTTCTAGCGGAACCTACGAGCAGTACTTC
CASSSSSGTYEQYF
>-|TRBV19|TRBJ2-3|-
TGTGCCAGTAATGTGGCGGGAAGTAGCACAGATACGCAGTATTTT
CASNVAGSSTDTQYF
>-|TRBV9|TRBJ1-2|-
TGTGCCAGCAGCGGTCAGGGGTATGGCTACACCTTC
CASSGQGYGYTF
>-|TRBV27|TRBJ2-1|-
TGTGCCAGCAGTTTAGACGGGAGCTCCTACAATGAGCAGTTCTTC
CASSLDGSSYNEQFF
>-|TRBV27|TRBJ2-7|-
TGTGCCAGCAGTTCCGACAGGCAAGGGTTCTACGAGCAGTACTTC
CASSSDRQGFYEQYF
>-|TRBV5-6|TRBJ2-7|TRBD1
TGTGCCAGCAGCTTGGACAGGGGGCTTGACGAGCAGTACTTC
CASSLDRGLDEQYF
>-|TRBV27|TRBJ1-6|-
TGTGCCAGCAGTCACCCACTTGTGGGCAGGGGATATCTCACACCCCTCCACTTT
CASSHPLVGRGYLTPLHF
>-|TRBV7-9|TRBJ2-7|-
TGTGCCAGCAGCTTAGAGAGGGTTGGTTACGAGCAGTACTTC
CASSLERVGYEQYF
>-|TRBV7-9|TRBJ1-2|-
TGTGCCAGCAGCCCCTGGGACAAGAACTATGGCTACACCTTC
CASSPWDKNYGYTF
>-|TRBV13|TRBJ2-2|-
TGTGCCAGCAGCTTTTGGACTAACGGCGGGGAGCTGTTTTTT
CASSFWTNGGELFF
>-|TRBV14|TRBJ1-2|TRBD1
TGTGCCAGCAGCCACGAGGGACAGGGGTTCTATGGCTACACCTTC
CASSHEGQGFYGYTF
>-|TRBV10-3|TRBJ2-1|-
TGTGCCATCAGTGAGTCGACGAGCCGGGGTTATGAGCAGTTCTTC
CAISESTSRGYEQFF
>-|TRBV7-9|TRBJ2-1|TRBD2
TGTGCCAGTAACTTGGGACTAGCGGCGTCGGATGAGCAGTTCTTC
CASNLGLAASDEQFF
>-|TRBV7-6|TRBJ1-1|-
TGTGCCAGCAGCCCTCCCCGGGAGAACACTGAAGCTTTCTTT
CASSPPRENTEAFF
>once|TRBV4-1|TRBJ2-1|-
TGCGCCAGCAGCCAAGATGCGGCTAGCTCCTACAATGAGCAGTTCTTC
CASSQDAASSYNEQFF
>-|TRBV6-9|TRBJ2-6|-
TGTGCCAGCAGTTCAGGCAACTCCGGGGCCAACGTCCTGACTTTC
CASSSGNSGANVLTF
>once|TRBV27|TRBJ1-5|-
TGTGCCAGCAGTACCCAGGTGAATCAGCCCCAGCATTTT
CASSTQVNQPQHF
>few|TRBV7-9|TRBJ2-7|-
TGTGCCAGCAGCTCTCAGGGTGCTCACTCCTACGAGCAGTACTTC
CASSSQGAHSYEQYF
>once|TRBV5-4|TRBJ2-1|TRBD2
TGTGCCAGCAGCTTTCTTAGCGGGAGGGGTGTGGGAAATGAGCAGTTCTTC
CASSFLSGRGVGNEQFF
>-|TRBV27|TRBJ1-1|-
TGTGCCAGCAGTTTTTTTGGGGCTGACACTGAAGCTTTCTTT
CASSFFGADTEAFF
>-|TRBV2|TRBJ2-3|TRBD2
TGTGCCAGCAGTCCGGCGGGGGGCACAGATACGCAGTATTTT
CASSPAGGTDTQYF
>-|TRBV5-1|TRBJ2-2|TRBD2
TGCGCCAGCAGCTCCGAGCGGGGGGACACCGGGGAGCTGTTTTTT
CASSSERGDTGELFF
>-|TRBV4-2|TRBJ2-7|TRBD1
TGTGCCAGCAGCCCCGGGACAGCCGAGCAGTACTTC
CASSPGTAEQYF
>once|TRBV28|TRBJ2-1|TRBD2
TGTGCCAGCAGCCCCGAGGCGGGGGGGTACAATGAGCAGTTCTTC
CASSPEAGGYNEQFF
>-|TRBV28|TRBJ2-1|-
TGTGCCAGCAGTTTTAGAAGAAACAATGAGCAGTTCTTC
CASSFRRNNEQFF
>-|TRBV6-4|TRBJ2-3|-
TGTGCCAGCAGTGGATGGGGGCGACTGGGAGATACGCAGTATTTT
CASSGWGRLGDTQYF
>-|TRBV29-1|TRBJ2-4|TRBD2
TGCAGCGTTCAGGGGCGGGAGGGCCGGAACATTCAGTACTTC
CSVQGREGRNIQYF
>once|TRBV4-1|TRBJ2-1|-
TGCGCCAGCAGCCTCGGCAGGGCCTACAATGAGCAGTTCTTC
CASSLGRAYNEQFF
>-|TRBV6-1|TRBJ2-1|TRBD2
TGTGCCAGCAGCCTAGCGGACTCCTACAATGAGCAGTTCTTC
CASSLADSYNEQFF
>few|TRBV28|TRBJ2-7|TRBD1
TGTGCCAGCAGTTTACTCGTTCTTCAGACAGGGGGCACGAGGCCCGCCATCTCCTACGAGCAGTACTTC
CASSLLVLQTGGTRPAISYEQYF
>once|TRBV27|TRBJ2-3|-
TGTGCCAGCAGTTTATCACGGGGGACAGTCTTCACAGATACGCAGTATTTT
CASSLSRGTVFTDTQYF
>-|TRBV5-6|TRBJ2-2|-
TGTGCCAGCAGCTGGGACTCCACCGGGGAGCTGTTTTTT
CASSWDSTGELFF
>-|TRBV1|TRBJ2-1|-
TGCACCAGCAGCCAAGAATCGGCGACTAGCGGGTATGAGCAGTTCTTC
CTSSQESATSGYEQFF
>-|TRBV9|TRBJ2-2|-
TGTGCCAGCAGCGCATTCGAACGGGTAGGCACCGGGGAGCTGTTTTTT
CASSAFERVGTGELFF
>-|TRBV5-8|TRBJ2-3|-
TGTGCCACCTGGCTGGGGCTCGGTTTCACAGATACGCAGTATTTT
CATWLGLGFTDTQYF
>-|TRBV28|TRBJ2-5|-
TGTGCCAGCAGACAGCAAGAGACCCAGTACTTC
CASRQQETQYF
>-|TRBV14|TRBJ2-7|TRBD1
TGTGCCAGCAGCCGGACAGGGGTCTCCTACGAGCAGTACTTC
CASSRTGVSYEQYF
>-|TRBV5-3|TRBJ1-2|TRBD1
TGTGCCAGAAGCACGCACGGACAGGGTTGCGGCTACACCTTC
CARSTHGQGCGYTF